Shown below are 30 T cell receptor beta chains from a single sample sequenced in a study of post-analysis software for immune sequencing data. For these receptors, no antigen is known. General study points: Controls had lower frequencies than patients of about five TRBV segments, which included TRBV5-6, TRBV5-1 and TRBV20-1.

Presence of unique molecular identifiers characterized the TCR beta cDNA libraries. TCRdb re-derived calls from the PCR reads in MiXCR, one entry per CDR3 protein. The table lists about 540,000 distinct CDR3 sequences, under 40% of them singletons. Sample: blood. These receptor sequences come from a girl between 2 and 17 years old with multiple sclerosis.

Note on this clonotype: It is likely a read error, because the conserved phenylalanine at the end of the CDR3 is missing. The chain has TRBV5-1 and TRBJ2-1; 9 nucleotides align to TRBD1. Looked up from germline, CDR1 is SGHRS and CDR2 is YFSETQ. The CDR3 length is 14 residues. The V segment lost 3 bases and the J segment 9 bases; nucleotides outside the gene matches: 7. The CDR3 is CASSYGQGNVEQFC. The DNA of the CDR3 is TGCGCCAGCAGCTACGGACAGGGGAATGTTGAGCAGTTCTGC.

The chain recombines TRBV5-1 with TRBJ2-2; 9 nucleotides agree with TRBD1. V gave up 1 base and J gave up 2 bases; unmatched junction bases: 9. The CDR3 loop spans 18 amino acids. Germline values: CDR1 SGHRS, CDR2 YFSETQ. CDR3 region: CASSLWGQGVGNTGELFF. DNA for the CDR3: TGCGCCAGCAGCTTGTGGGGACAGGGAGTGGGAAACACCGGGGAGCTGTTTTTT.

This clonotype was counted many times. V gene TRBV7-2 combines with J gene TRBJ2-3, with D unresolved. Germline-derived CDR1 and CDR2 are SGHTA and FQGNSA. V dropped 5 bases and J dropped 1 base, with 10 bases sitting between them. This CDR3 has 14 residues. In DNA form, the CDR3 reads TGTGCCAGCAGCCTCCGAACGGGCACAGATACGCAGTATTTT. Amino acid sequence: CASSLRTGTDTQYF.

This clonotype was seen a handful of times. The gene calls are TRBV11-1 and TRBJ2-7; 9 bases match TRBD2. This CDR3 contains 16 residues. The V and J ends lost 4 bases and 4 bases, in that order; junction bases with no gene match: 11. CDR1 and CDR2 (germline): SGHAT, FQDESV (reference sequence). The CDR3 is CASSSPAWTSDYEQYF. DNA for the CDR3: TGTGCCAGCAGCTCACCCGCTTGGACTAGCGATTACGAGCAGTACTTC. The complete variable domain, with remaining parts taken from reference TRBV11-1 and TRBJ2-7, reads EAEVAQSPRYKITEKSQAVAFWCDPISGHATLYWYRQILGQGPELLVQFQDESVVDDSQLPKDRFSAERLKGVDSTLKIQPAELGDSAMYLCASSSPAWTSDYEQYFGPGTRLTVT.

This chain links TRBV20-1 with TRBJ1-2, with D unresolved. Germline V lookup: CDR1 DFQATT, CDR2 SNEGSKA (reference sequence). CDR3 length: 12 amino acids. V was cut by 5 bases and J by 8 bases, with 15 bases left in between. DNA of the CDR3: TGCAGTGCTGGCGAATGGAGCTTCGGCTACACCTTC. This gives the protein CSAGEWSFGYTF.

This clonotype came up a few times. V is TRBV6-1 and J is TRBJ2-4; D is uncertain. The CDR3 contains 15 residues. Germline assignment: CDR1 MNHNS and CDR2 SASEGT. V lost 8 bases and J 0 bases, leaving 14 bases between the germline ends. The CDR3 DNA sequence: TGTGCCAGCCGACTCGCCGTACTAGCCAAAAACATTCAGTACTTC. Its translation: CASRLAVLAKNIQYF.

V and J are TRBV12-3 or TRBV12-4 and TRBJ1-1; 9 positions agree with TRBD1. This CDR3 is 16 amino acids long. Trimming cost V 3 bases and J 4 bases; bases outside gene matches: 9. CDR3 in DNA: TGTGCCAGCAGTTTCCCCCGGACAGGGGCGGGCACTGAAGCTTTCTTT. Its protein is CASSFPRTGAGTEAFF.

In its sample, this clonotype was seen a few times. The chain employs TRBV29-1 and TRBJ2-4; no reliable D call. Trimming removed 8 bases from V and 1 base from J, with 6 bases in between. This CDR3 contains 11 residues. The germline CDR1 and CDR2 sequences are SQVTM and ANQGSEA. The CDR3 coding sequence is TGCAGCTCTACCGCCAAAAACATTCAGTACTTC. Translating it yields CSSTAKNIQYF.

This rearrangement joins TRBV12-3 or TRBV12-4 to TRBJ1-1; 7 bases fit TRBD1. The CDR3 has 14 residues. Germline trimming cut 7 bases from V and 1 base from J; bases unmatched to any gene: 6. CDR3 loop: CASTPTGRNTEAFF. In nucleotides, the CDR3 is TGTGCCAGCACCCCGACAGGGAGGAACACTGAAGCTTTCTTT.

The rearrangement joins TRBV20-1 to TRBJ2-3; TRBD1 aligns across 7 bases. In germline, CDR1 is DFQATT, CDR2 SNEGSKA (reference sequence). This CDR3 is 15 amino acids long. V lost 6 bases to trimming and J lost 1 base; unmatched junction nucleotides: 10. In DNA, the CDR3 is TGCAGTGCGGAGAGACAGGGACCGGGCACAGATACGCAGTATTTT. Its translation is CSAERQGPGTDTQYF.

This rearrangement joins TRBV9 to TRBJ2-1; D ambiguous. Germline CDR1 SGDLS, CDR2 YYNGEE. Trimming took off 3 bases at V and 9 bases at J, with 19 bases between the two ends. This CDR3 is built from 15 residues. CDR3 in amino acids: CASSDRLTDGSEQFF. For the CDR3, the DNA is TGTGCCAGCAGCGACCGCTTGACGGACGGCAGTGAGCAGTTCTTC.

This clonotype has more than one count but fewer than ten. The V gene is TRBV20-1, the J gene TRBJ2-7; 13 nucleotides line up with TRBD2. The CDR3 contains 18 residues. The germline V gene has CDR1 DFQATT and CDR2 SNEGSKA (reference sequence). V lost 5 bases and J lost 0; bases outside the gene matches: 13. CDR3 amino acids: CSALRGTSGDLSSYEQYF. The CDR3 DNA reads TGCAGTGCTCTAAGGGGGACTAGCGGGGATTTGAGCTCCTACGAGCAGTACTTC.

This clonotype came up a few times. The rearrangement uses TRBV5-1 and TRBJ2-4; D is perhaps TRBD2 (7 bases). The CDR3 has 20 amino acids. Germline V gene data show CDR1 as SGHRS and CDR2 as YFSETQ. The ends were cut back, 0 bases at V and 7 bases at J, with 29 bases in the middle. The CDR3 sequence: CASSLAPFQAGTTLTNIQYF. In nucleotides, the CDR3 is TGCGCCAGCAGCTTGGCCCCCTTCCAAGCGGGGACAACGTTAACGAACATTCAGTACTTC.

This clonotype has just a few counts. The CDR3 sequence is CASSQSRDRGEQYF. CDR3 nucleotides: TGTGCCAGCAGCCAGTCCCGGGACAGGGGTGAGCAGTACTTC. The J gene is TRBJ2-4, the V gene TRBV7-6; TRBD1 agrees at 10 bases. This CDR3 is 14 amino acids long. Unmatched junction bases numbered 11, after V lost 5 bases and J lost 13 bases. Germline CDR1 is SGHVS and CDR2 is FNYEAQ.

The genes are TRBV6-5 and TRBJ2-5, with D hard to call. Trimming cost V 6 bases and J 11 bases, with 19 bases left between them. Germline CDR1 is MNHEY and CDR2 is SVGAGI. The CDR3 has 13 amino acids. The CDR3 nucleotides are TGTGCCAGCAGAAGGCGCCTCTCCAATGAGCAGTACTTC. Amino acids: CASRRRLSNEQYF.

The chain combines TRBV9 with TRBJ2-1, with unresolved D. Germline CDR1 reads SGDLS; CDR2 reads YYNGEE. V shed 0 bases and J shed 6 bases, with 10 bases lying between them. This CDR3 is 14 amino acids long. CDR3 DNA: TGTGCCAGCAGCGTAGGGACCCGGGTCAATGAGCAGTTCTTC. Its protein is CASSVGTRVNEQFF. Combining the CDR3 with reference TRBV9 and TRBJ2-1 gives the whole variable domain DSGVTQTPKHLITATGQRVTLRCSPRSGDLSVYWYQQSLDQGLQFLIQYYNGEERAKGNILERFSAQQFPDLHSELNLSSLELGDSALYFCASSVGTRVNEQFFGPGTRLTVL.

The rearrangement joins TRBV20-1 to TRBJ2-3, with TRBD1 matching 8 bases. Germline V gene lookup returns CDR1 DFQATT and CDR2 SNEGSKA (reference sequence). Trimming took 1 base from V and 4 from J; bases not matched to a gene: 7. The length of the CDR3 is 15 residues. CDR3 residues: CSARVRTGRPDTQYF. CDR3 coding DNA: TGCAGTGCTAGAGTACGGACAGGGCGGCCAGATACGCAGTATTTT.

J is TRBJ2-2 and V is TRBV5-4; the match to TRBD1 covers 10 bases. Looked up from germline, CDR1 is SGHNT and CDR2 is YYREEE (reference sequence). The junction had 7 bases not matched to a gene; V was cut back by 3 bases and J by 5 bases. The CDR3 spans 16 residues. CDR3 coding DNA: TGTGCCAGCAGCTCGGGGACAGGGGCAGGTACCGGGGAGCTGTTTTTT. It codes for CASSSGTGAGTGELFF.

The CDR3 nucleotides are TGCGCCAGCAGCCCCTTAGCGGGGGATTCCTACGAGCAGTACTTC. Protein: CASSPLAGDSYEQYF. J is TRBJ2-7 and V is TRBV4-1, with 9 bases identical to TRBD2. The CDR3 has 15 residues. CDR1 is MGHRA, CDR2 YSYEKL, per germline. V trimming: 4 bases; J trimming: 1 base; junction bases outside the gene matches: 5.

A word on this clonotype: One end of the junction fails to match germline, which may point to a read error. This chain connects TRBV4-1 to TRBJ1-4; D not certain. Germline V gene data show CDR1 as MGHRA and CDR2 as YSYEKL. The CDR3 is 16 residues long. The CDR3 DNA reads as TGCGCCAGCAGCCAAGATCGGACGTCAACCAATGAAAAACTGTTTTTT. Its translation is CASSQDRTSTNEKLFF.

In its sample, this clonotype was seen once. This sequence joins TRBV20-1 and TRBJ2-2, with D possibly being TRBD1 (5 bases). CDR3 length equals 16 residues. Trimming cost V 2 bases and J 1 base, with 14 bases left between them. The V gene's germline CDR1 is DFQATT and CDR2 SNEGSKA (reference sequence). CDR3 loop: CSARLGRAENTGELFF. As DNA, the CDR3 is TGCAGTGCTAGACTGGGCAGGGCTGAGAACACCGGGGAGCTGTTTTTT.

With regard to this clonotype: A much larger clone lies one base from this, so it may be a read error. The chain recombines TRBV5-4 with TRBJ2-3, with a weak D call TRBD2 (6 bases). Germline CDR1 is SGHNT and CDR2 is YYREEE (reference sequence). The CDR3 contains 13 residues. In DNA form, the CDR3 reads TGTGTCAGCAGCCGGGACTCCACAGATACGCAGTATTTT. This codes for CVSSRDSTDTQYF.

The chain combines TRBV29-1 with TRBJ2-7; tentatively, D is TRBD2 (6 bases). The CDR3 is made up of 14 amino acids. The V and J ends lost 3 bases and 3 bases respectively, with 15 bases between them. In germline, CDR1 is SQVTM, CDR2 ANQGSEA. CDR3 residues: CSVDWGVGGYEQYF. The CDR3, as DNA: TGCAGCGTTGATTGGGGAGTGGGAGGCTACGAGCAGTACTTC.

The chain has TRBV6-5 and TRBJ2-1, with TRBD2 matching 16 bases. Germline V gene sequence: CDR1 MNHEY, CDR2 SVGAGI. V lost 3 bases, J lost 8 bases, and 13 bases stayed unmatched. The CDR3 loop spans 19 amino acids. CDR3 in amino acids: CASSYRSPGLAGGAHEQFF. CDR3 DNA sequence: TGTGCCAGCAGTTATCGGTCCCCGGGACTAGCGGGGGGGGCCCATGAGCAGTTCTTC.

This clonotype has more than one count but fewer than ten. The V and J genes are TRBV2 and TRBJ2-1, with D perhaps matching TRBD1 (6 bases). Deletions cut 6 bases from V and 5 bases from J, with 17 bases between. Per germline, CDR1 SNHLY and CDR2 FYNNEI. The CDR3 has 15 amino acids. CDR3 sequence reads: CASRRVGQGNNEQFF. CDR3 sequence (DNA): TGTGCCAGCAGGCGGGTAGGGCAGGGGAACAATGAGCAGTTCTTC.

This clonotype has just a few counts. The genes are TRBV10-3 and TRBJ1-5; no firm D call. Trimming removed 2 bases from V and 0 bases from J, with 14 bases in between. Germline V CDR1 and CDR2: ENHRY, SYGVKD. This CDR3 comprises 17 residues. The CDR3 protein is CAISEASLGVSNQPQHF. The DNA of the CDR3 is TGTGCCATCAGTGAGGCCTCCCTTGGGGTTAGCAATCAGCCCCAGCATTTT.

The CDR3 region has the DNA TGTGCCAGCAGCCAAGACGCCGGGCAGGCAGCCTACGAGCAGTACTTC. The encoded protein is CASSQDAGQAAYEQYF. The chain recombines TRBV3-1 with TRBJ2-7; no clear D. CDR1 and CDR2 (germline): LGHDT, YNNKEL (reference sequence). Deletions cut 0 bases from V and 2 bases from J, with 14 bases between. The CDR3 extends over 16 amino acids.

V gene TRBV20-1 combines with J gene TRBJ2-1; 12 bases fit TRBD2. This CDR3 is built from 15 residues. Germline V gene lookup returns CDR1 DFQATT and CDR2 SNEGSKA (reference sequence). Trimming removed 7 bases from V and 9 bases from J; junction bases left unmatched: 13. The DNA for the CDR3 is TGCAGTGAAGGATCACTAGCGGGGGGTTTCAGTGAGCAGTTCTTC. Translated: CSEGSLAGGFSEQFF.

V usage is TRBV3-1 and J usage is TRBJ2-3; D is perhaps TRBD1 or TRBD2 (5 bases each). Germline V gene lookup returns CDR1 LGHDT and CDR2 YNNKEL (reference sequence). With 1 base removed from V and 4 bases from J, the gap between germline ends came to 15 bases. The CDR3 has 16 amino acids. The CDR3 region is CASSQGGAGSADTQYF. The DNA of the CDR3 is TGTGCCAGCAGCCAAGGGGGTGCAGGGAGCGCAGATACGCAGTATTTT.

The rearrangement links TRBV20-1 to TRBJ1-1; a weak D match, TRBD1 (5 bases). V lost 6 bases, J lost 3 bases, and 20 bases lay in between. Germline V gene data show CDR1 as DFQATT and CDR2 as SNEGSKA (reference sequence). The CDR3 totals 15 residues. In DNA form, the CDR3 reads TGCAGTGCACCCGTTGGGGGGGGGAGTGACACTGAAGCTTTCTTT. This codes for CSAPVGGGSDTEAFF.